This is a list of T cell receptor beta chains from one sample in a study of OX40 agonist ivuxolimab in advanced cancers. Sequencing was performed with immunoSEQ multiplex PCR; in TCRdb, only in-frame clones are kept and a portion is missing. This table holds about 78,000 clones, 84% found once. The sample was CD4+ or CD8+ T cells sorted from blood, taken in a trial of the OX40 agonist ivuxolimab. These TCRs come from an adult with an advanced solid tumor such as melanoma, head and neck, liver or kidney cancer. Each CDR3 is given without its conserved first and last residue. Size is omitted from some rows. Given values are once, few, many or a class for expanded clones.

J gene: TRBJ2-3; clone size: .; V gene: TRBV10-3; CDR3 protein: AISESGSGRSRTDTQY
J gene: TRBJ1-1; clone size: many; V gene: TRBV2; CDR3 protein: ASNNKGGNTEAF
J gene: TRBJ2-7; clone size: .; V gene: TRBV30; CDR3 protein: AWSVQGASKFYEQY
J gene: TRBJ2-4; clone size: .; V gene: TRBV10-3; CDR3 protein: AIMEGGSNIQY
J gene: TRBJ1-5; clone size: .; V gene: TRBV9; CDR3 protein: ASSVEEEDQPQH
J gene: TRBJ2-7; clone size: once; V gene: TRBV30; CDR3 protein: AWSVAGKHSYEQY
J gene: TRBJ1-1; clone size: .; V gene: TRBV2; CDR3 protein: ASSRDRVTEAF
J gene: TRBJ1-3; clone size: once; V gene: TRBV6-5; CDR3 protein: ASSYSPRSGNTIY
J gene: TRBJ1-1; clone size: .; V gene: TRBV18; CDR3 protein: ASSPFARGTGGEAF
J gene: TRBJ2-1; clone size: .; V gene: TRBV9; CDR3 protein: ASSPGGEQF
J gene: TRBJ1-2; clone size: .; V gene: TRBV1; CDR3 protein: TSSPPLGQPGGYT
J gene: TRBJ1-2; clone size: .; V gene: TRBV2; CDR3 protein: ASKPHAGPSYGYT
J gene: TRBJ1-4; clone size: .; V gene: TRBV7-2; CDR3 protein: ASSLEGRQGLNEKLF
J gene: TRBJ1-2; clone size: .; V gene: TRBV6-1; CDR3 protein: ASSEAWPYGYT
J gene: TRBJ2-5; clone size: .; V gene: TRBV7-2; CDR3 protein: ASSLGTGLTKTQY
J gene: TRBJ2-3; clone size: .; V gene: TRBV6-5; CDR3 protein: ASSYSAGGADTQY
J gene: TRBJ2-7; clone size: once; V gene: TRBV28; CDR3 protein: ASSPAGLAARYEQY